A single sample is the source of the 6 T cell receptor beta chains below, sequenced in a study of blood T cell repertoires in COVID-19. Sequencing was performed with immunoSEQ multiplex PCR; in TCRdb, only in-frame clones are kept and a portion is missing. The sample has fewer than 200,000 clones; approximately 84% are singletons. The sequenced sample consisted of peripheral blood. These TCRs come from a woman aged 80 or older with COVID-19, enrolled during active disease.

The chain couples TRBV6-5 to TRBJ1-5; D call uncertain. Trimming took 6 bases from V and 7 from J, leaving 16 bases between them. The CDR3 loop spans 14 amino acids. Per germline, CDR1 MNHEY and CDR2 SVGAGI. Written as DNA, the CDR3 is TGTGCCAGCAGGAGGACGCTAGCGGGGCAGCCCCAGCATTTT. Its protein is CASRRTLAGQPQHF.

The chain joins TRBV27 to TRBJ2-2, with TRBD1 matching over 9 bases. CDR1 and CDR2 from the germline V gene are MNHEY and SMNVEV (reference sequence). J lost 3 bases, V lost 1 base, and 6 bases had no gene match. The CDR3 totals 17 residues. CDR3: CASSLFNRGLDTGELFF. The CDR3 DNA reads as TGTGCCAGCAGTTTATTTAACAGGGGGCTCGACACCGGGGAGCTGTTTTTT.

With respect to this clone: This sample includes further DNA sequences coding for the same CDR3. The chain uses TRBV18 and TRBJ1-3; D is perhaps TRBD1 (5 bases). V was pared by 4 bases and J by 0 bases, with 7 bases between. This CDR3 comprises 14 residues. Germline values: CDR1 KGHSH, CDR2 LQKENI. CDR3 residues: CASSLQGSGNTIYF. CDR3 nucleotide sequence: TGTGCCAGCTCACTTCAGGGCTCTGGAAACACCATATATTTT.

This clone has a single count. This sequence joins TRBV9 and TRBJ1-1; 7 bases line up with TRBD1. Germline CDR1 reads SGDLS; CDR2 reads YYNGEE. With 0 bases clipped from V and 4 bases from J, the junction kept 9 bases outside the gene matches. The CDR3 is made up of 16 amino acids. The DNA for the CDR3 is TGTGCCAGCAGCGTAGTGACAGGGTGGGGACCCACTGAAGCTTTCTTT. The encoded protein is CASSVVTGWGPTEAFF.

This rearrangement joins TRBV10-3 to TRBJ2-3; 7 bases fit TRBD1. With 6 bases clipped from V and 3 bases from J, the junction kept 9 bases outside the gene matches. The CDR3 length is 15 residues. Germline-derived CDR1 and CDR2 are ENHRY and SYGVKD. This chain's CDR3 is CAIRPSTGSTDTQYF. DNA for the CDR3: TGTGCCATCAGACCCTCGACAGGGAGTACAGATACGCAGTATTTT.

The chain carries TRBV5-1 and TRBJ1-4; 7 bases line up with TRBD1. CDR3 length: 16 residues. Germline values: CDR1 SGHRS, CDR2 YFSETQ. Trimming cost V 4 bases and J 4 bases; bases outside gene matches: 10. CDR3 amino acids: CASSIGVGQSNEKLFF. DNA of the CDR3: TGCGCCAGCAGCATTGGAGTGGGACAGAGTAATGAAAAACTGTTTTTT.